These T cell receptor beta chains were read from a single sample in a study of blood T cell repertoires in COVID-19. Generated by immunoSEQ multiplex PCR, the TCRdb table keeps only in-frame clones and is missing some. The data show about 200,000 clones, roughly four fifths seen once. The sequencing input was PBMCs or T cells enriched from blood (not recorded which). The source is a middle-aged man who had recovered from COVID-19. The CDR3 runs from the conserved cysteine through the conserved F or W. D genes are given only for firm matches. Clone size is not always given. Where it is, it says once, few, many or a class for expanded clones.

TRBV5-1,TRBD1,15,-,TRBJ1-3,TGCGCCAGCAGCATTACAGGGGGCGAAGGAAACACCATATATTTT,CASSITGGEGNTIYF
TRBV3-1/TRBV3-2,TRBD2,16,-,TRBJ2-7,TGTGCCAGCAGCCAAGGTCCTAGCGGGGGGACCTACGAGCAGTACTTC,CASSQGPSGGTYEQYF
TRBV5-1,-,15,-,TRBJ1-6,TGCGCCAGCAGCTTGGAGGGCGGGTCAAATTCACCCCTCCACTTT,CASSLEGGSNSPLHF
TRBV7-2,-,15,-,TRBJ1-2,TGTGCCAGCAGGGGAATCTCGACCAGGGTTGGTGGCTACACCTTC,CASRGISTRVGGYTF
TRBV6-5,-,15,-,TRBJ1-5,TGTGCCATCCAAGCGGGGAATAGTGTACGTCAGCCCCAGCATTTT,CAIQAGNSVRQPQHF
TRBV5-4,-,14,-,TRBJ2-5,TGTGCCAGCACCATCGACAGGCGGGCTGAGACCCAGTACTTC,CASTIDRRAETQYF
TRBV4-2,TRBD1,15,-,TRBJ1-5,TGTGCCAGCAGCCAAAGGGACAGGGACGGTCAGCCCCAGCATTTT,CASSQRDRDGQPQHF
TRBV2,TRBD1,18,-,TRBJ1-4,TGTGCCAGCACCGGGACAGGTTTCCAGATAGCAACTAATGAAAAACTGTTTTTT,CASTGTGFQIATNEKLFF
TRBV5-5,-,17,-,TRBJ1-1,TGTGCCAGCAGCTTGGCCAGGAGGTCTGAAATGAACACTGAAGCTTTCTTT,CASSLARRSEMNTEAFF
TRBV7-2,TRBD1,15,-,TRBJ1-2,TGTGCCAGCACCTACGACGCGGGGACAGGGCAGGGCTACACCTTC,CASTYDAGTGQGYTF
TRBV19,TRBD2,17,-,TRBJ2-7,TGTGCCAGTAGTCACGGACTAGCGGGGACGTATTCCTACGAGCAGTACTTC,CASSHGLAGTYSYEQYF
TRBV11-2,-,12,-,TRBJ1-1,TGTGCCAGCAGCTTTCCCGACAGGGAAGCTTTCTTT,CASSFPDREAFF
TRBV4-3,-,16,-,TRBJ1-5,TGCGCCAGCAGCCAAGAGTTCCTGCGGGGCAATCAGCCCCAGCATTTT,CASSQEFLRGNQPQHF
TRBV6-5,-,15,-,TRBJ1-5,TGTGCCAGCAGAACGGGAGTGGATAGCAATCAGCCCCAGCATTTT,CASRTGVDSNQPQHF
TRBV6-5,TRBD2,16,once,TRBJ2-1,TGTGCCAGCAGTTACTCGACGACTAGCGGGGGGGAGAGGCAGTTCTTC,CASSYSTTSGGERQFF
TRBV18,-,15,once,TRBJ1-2,TGTGCCAGCTCACCGCGCAAGGAGTCGTCGAATGGCTACACCTTC,CASSPRKESSNGYTF
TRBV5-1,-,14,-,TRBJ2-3,TGCGCCAGCAGCTTGGGAGGGTATGCAGATACGCAGTATTTT,CASSLGGYADTQYF
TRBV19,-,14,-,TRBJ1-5,TGTGCCAGTAGTACGCAGGGATCGGGTCAGCCCCAGCATTTT,CASSTQGSGQPQHF
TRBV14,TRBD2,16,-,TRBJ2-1,TGTGCCAGCAGCCAAGAGGTAGCGGGGGGGCTTGTAAGGCAGTTCTTC,CASSQEVAGGLVRQFF
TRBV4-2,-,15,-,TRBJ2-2,TGTGCCAGCAGCCATAGTTCAGGGTCGACCGGGGAGCTGTTTTTT,CASSHSSGSTGELFF
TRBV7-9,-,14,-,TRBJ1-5,TGTGCCAGCAGCTTAGCGTCGACTAATCAGCCCCAGCATTTT,CASSLASTNQPQHF
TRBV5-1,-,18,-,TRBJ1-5,TGCGCCAGCGACGACCGAGGGGCGACGGAAACCGGGGGACAGCCCCAGCATTTT,CASDDRGATETGGQPQHF
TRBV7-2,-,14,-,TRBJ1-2,TGTGCCTCCCAGAGGGTCAGCCAGAAGGATGGCTACACCTTC,CASQRVSQKDGYTF
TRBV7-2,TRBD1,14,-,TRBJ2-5,TGTGCCAGCAGCTTATACAGGGGGCGGGAGACCCAGTACTTC,CASSLYRGRETQYF
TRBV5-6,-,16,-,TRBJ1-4,TGTGCCAGCAGCTTGATGGGGCGTAATACTAATGAAAAACTGTTTTTT,CASSLMGRNTNEKLFF
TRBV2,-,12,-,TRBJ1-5,TGTGCCAGCAAACAGGGTCATCAGCCCCAGCATTTT,CASKQGHQPQHF
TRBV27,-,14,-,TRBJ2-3,TGTGCCAGCAAAGGGACACGGAGCACAGATACGCAGTATTTT,CASKGTRSTDTQYF
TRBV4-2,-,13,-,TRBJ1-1,TGTGCCAGCAGCCAAGATTGGAGCACTGAAGCTTTCTTT,CASSQDWSTEAFF
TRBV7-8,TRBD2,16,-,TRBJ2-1,TGTGCCAGCAGCTCCTTTTGGCTAGCGGGGGCCAATGAGCAGTTCTTC,CASSSFWLAGANEQFF